Below, one T cell receptor (beta chain) is given with its context. Its antigen remains unknown. 13 Jbeta primers and 60 Vbeta primers were used for the PCR. Assay used: immunoSEQ multiplex PCR; TCRdb lists only in-frame clones, some missing. The sample has some 180,000 clones; about 82% are singletons. This CDR3 has 14 residues. V trimming: 4 bases; J trimming: 6 bases; junction bases outside the gene matches: 4. Germline V gives CDR1 SNHLY, CDR2 FYNNEI. The data are from a study of cytomegalovirus exposure and HLA in healthy donors. General observations from the study: Most TCR sequences proved rare, with some public TCRs found in many donors. A few V segments could not be told apart, such as TRBV6-2 and TRBV6-3, and were left out.

The receptor was derived from a man between 18 and 29 years old in good health and CMV-seronegative. The chain couples TRBV2 to TRBJ1-5; 9 bases are a match to TRBD1. Specimen: PBMCs. The CDR3 DNA reads TGTGCCAGCAGTGGGGACAGGGTCCCTCAGCCCCAGCATTTT. It yields the protein CASSGDRVPQPQHF.